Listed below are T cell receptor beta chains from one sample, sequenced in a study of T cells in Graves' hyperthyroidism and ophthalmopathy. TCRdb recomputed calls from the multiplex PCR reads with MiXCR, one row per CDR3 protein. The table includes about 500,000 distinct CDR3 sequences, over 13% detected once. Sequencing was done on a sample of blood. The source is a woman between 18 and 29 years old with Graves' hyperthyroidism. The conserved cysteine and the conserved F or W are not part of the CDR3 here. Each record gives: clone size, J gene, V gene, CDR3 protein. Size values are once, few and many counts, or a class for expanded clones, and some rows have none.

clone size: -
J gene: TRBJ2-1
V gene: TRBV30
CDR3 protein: AWSPGPWAHEQF

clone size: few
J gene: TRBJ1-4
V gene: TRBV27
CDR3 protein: ASSLLAGTDEKLF

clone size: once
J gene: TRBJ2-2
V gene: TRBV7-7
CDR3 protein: ASSLAGQGGELF

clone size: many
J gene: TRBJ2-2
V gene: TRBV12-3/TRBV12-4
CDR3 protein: ASTETGSGELF

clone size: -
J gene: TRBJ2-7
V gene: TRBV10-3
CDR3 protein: AISPSSYEQY

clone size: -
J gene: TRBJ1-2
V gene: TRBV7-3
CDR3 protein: ASSTDSVGGYT

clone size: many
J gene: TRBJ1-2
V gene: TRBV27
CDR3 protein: ASSFTGSRGYT

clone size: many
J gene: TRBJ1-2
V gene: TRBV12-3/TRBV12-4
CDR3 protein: ASSLDRRGYT

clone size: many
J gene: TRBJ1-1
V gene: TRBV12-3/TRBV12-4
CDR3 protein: ASSLRGDTEAF

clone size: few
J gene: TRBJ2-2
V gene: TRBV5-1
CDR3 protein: ASSRLAASRNTGELF

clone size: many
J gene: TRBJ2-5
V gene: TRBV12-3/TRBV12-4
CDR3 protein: ASSLVGRSQETQY

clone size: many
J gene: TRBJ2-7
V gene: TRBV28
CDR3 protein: ASSPPSAALSYEQY

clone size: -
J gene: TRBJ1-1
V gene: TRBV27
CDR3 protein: ASSFNGVNTEAF

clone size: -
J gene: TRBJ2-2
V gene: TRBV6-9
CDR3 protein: ASSFGLAASTGELF

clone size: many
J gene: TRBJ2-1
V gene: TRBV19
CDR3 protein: ASSIGVSAPLYNEQF

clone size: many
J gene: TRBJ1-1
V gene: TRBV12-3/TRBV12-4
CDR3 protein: ASSIQDFTEAF

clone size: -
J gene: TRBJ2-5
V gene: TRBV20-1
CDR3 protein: SARGREGRFQETQY

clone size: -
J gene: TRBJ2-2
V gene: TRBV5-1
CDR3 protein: ASSQTVTGVGNTGELF

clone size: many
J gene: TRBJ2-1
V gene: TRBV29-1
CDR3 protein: SVEGQDPYNEQF

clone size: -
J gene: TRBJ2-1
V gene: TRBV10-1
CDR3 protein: ASSDTAREPRNEQF

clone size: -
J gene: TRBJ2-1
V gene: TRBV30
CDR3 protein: AWNRVGRVTGEQF

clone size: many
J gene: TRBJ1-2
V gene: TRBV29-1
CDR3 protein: SSWGRGYGYT

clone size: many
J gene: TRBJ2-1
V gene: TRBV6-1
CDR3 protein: ASTPLAWRISYNEQF

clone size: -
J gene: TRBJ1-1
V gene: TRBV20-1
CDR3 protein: SADSPQNTEAF

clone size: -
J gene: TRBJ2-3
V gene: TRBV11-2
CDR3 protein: ASSPTSGRPETRDTQY

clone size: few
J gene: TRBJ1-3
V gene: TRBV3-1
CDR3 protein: ASSHDKRDTIY

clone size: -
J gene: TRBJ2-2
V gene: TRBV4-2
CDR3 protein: ASSQERSGLAGFGTGELV

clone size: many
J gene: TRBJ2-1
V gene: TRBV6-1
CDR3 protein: ASKDWTSPYNEQF

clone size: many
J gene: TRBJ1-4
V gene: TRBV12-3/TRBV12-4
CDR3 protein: ASSLGLTATNEKLF

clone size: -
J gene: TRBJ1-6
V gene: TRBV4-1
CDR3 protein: ASSPRTAYNSPLH

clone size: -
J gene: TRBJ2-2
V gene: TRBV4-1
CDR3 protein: ASSGRGPGGELF

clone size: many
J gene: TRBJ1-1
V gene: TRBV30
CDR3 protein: AWSAHRENTEAF

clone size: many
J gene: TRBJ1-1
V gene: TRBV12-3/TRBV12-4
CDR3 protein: ASTLGRTGGGGSEAF

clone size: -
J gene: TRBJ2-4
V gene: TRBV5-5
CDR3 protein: VSSLDGRAKNIQY

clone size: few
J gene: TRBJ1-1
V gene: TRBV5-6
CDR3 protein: ASSFLGANTEAF

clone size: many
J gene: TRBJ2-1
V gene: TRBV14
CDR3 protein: ASSHFLAGPAGEQF